The 15 T cell receptor beta chains presented below share a single source sample, sequenced in a study of blood T cells in healthy people across ages. Using a J-beta primer mix together with a sample-barcoded 5' primer, a second PCR was run for roughly 6 to 12 cycles. MiXCR, run by TCRdb on the 5' RACE reads, gives a single entry per CDR3 protein. The table has 1.8 million or so distinct CDR3 sequences, about 39% seen once. The sequencing input was blood. Receptors were obtained from a human donor in good health.

Comment on this clonotype: A junction boundary mismatches the germline segment, possibly from a read error. The chain combines TRBV7-6 with TRBJ2-2; D remains unclear. This CDR3 is 15 amino acids long. Germline lookup yields CDR1 SGHVS and CDR2 FNYEAQ. CDR3 region: CAGSLDALGKGELFF. CDR3 bases: TGTGCCGGCAGCTTAGATGCTTTGGGGAAGGGGGAGCTGTTTTTT.

This clonotype was seen only once. The chain recombines TRBV4-1 with TRBJ2-7, with unresolved D. This CDR3 has 13 residues. Germline V CDR1 and CDR2: MGHRA, YSYEKL. V was pared by 3 bases and J by 1 base, with 7 bases between. The CDR3 sequence is CASSHLLSYEQYF. DNA for the CDR3: TGCGCCAGCAGCCACCTACTTTCCTACGAGCAGTACTTC.

This clonotype was counted only a few times. V and J are TRBV29-1 and TRBJ1-1; D not resolved. Germline lookup yields CDR1 SQVTM and CDR2 ANQGSEA. V was shortened by 4 bases and J by 11 bases, with 14 bases between the two germline ends. The length of the CDR3 is 11 residues. The CDR3 sequence is CSVGRVDEAFF. DNA of the CDR3: TGCAGCGTTGGGAGGGTTGACGAGGCTTTCTTT.

This chain uses TRBV7-3 with TRBJ1-6; D ambiguous. The germline V gene encodes CDR1 SGHTA and CDR2 FQGTGA. The length of the CDR3 is 14 residues. V was cut by 1 base and J by 8 bases, with 9 bases left in between. DNA of the CDR3: TGTGCCAGCAGCTTAAGTGCGCTGGATTCACCCCTCCACTTT. Protein product: CASSLSALDSPLHF.

The chain recombines TRBV28 with TRBJ1-2, with D perhaps TRBD1 (6 bases). CDR3 length equals 10 residues. Between the trimmed V and J ends, which lost 6 bases and 13 bases, there was a span of 12 bases. Germline V gene sequence: CDR1 MDHEN, CDR2 SYDVKM. CDR3 coding DNA: TGTGCCAGCAGCCACGGACAGCTCACCTTC. Amino acid sequence: CASSHGQLTF.

The gene calls are TRBV4-3 and TRBJ2-3; 7 nucleotides line up with TRBD2. This CDR3 region has 17 residues. Germline CDR1 and CDR2: LGHNA and YSLEER. V was clipped by 0 bases and J by 2 bases; unmatched bases: 8. The CDR3 nucleotides read TGCGCCAGCAGCCAAGATGGGAGGGCAAGTACCACAGATACGCAGTATTTT. Protein sequence: CASSQDGRASTTDTQYF.

The CDR3 DNA sequence: TGTGCCAGCAGCCTATACAGGGTTCAAGAGACCCAGTACTTC. Amino acid sequence: CASSLYRVQETQYF. The chain employs TRBV5-6 and TRBJ2-5, with a tentative D call TRBD1 (6 bases). Germline CDR1 and CDR2: SGHDT and YYEEEE. V lost 4 bases, J lost 2 bases, and 12 bases lay in between. The CDR3 consists of 14 residues.

This chain links TRBV15 with TRBJ1-3; D uncertain. The V gene's germline CDR1 is LNHNV and CDR2 YYDKDF (reference sequence). CDR3 length equals 12 residues. V was cut by 8 bases and J by 9 bases, with 14 bases left in between. Written as DNA, the CDR3 is TGTGCCACCCGAGAAATGGGCAGCACCATATATTTT. This translates into CATREMGSTIYF.

The rearrangement links TRBV2 to TRBJ2-5, with D possibly matching TRBD1 (6 bases). CDR1 is SNHLY and CDR2 is FYNNEI in the germline V gene. This CDR3 is 14 amino acids long. The germline V and J ends were trimmed by 9 bases and 5 bases, with 19 bases remaining between them. CDR3 nucleotides: TGTGCCAGTAACAGGGACGGGGTGGGGGAGACCCAGTACTTC. Translation gives CASNRDGVGETQYF.

CDR3 nucleotide sequence: TGTGCCACCAGAGGGGATTTCAATGAGCAGTTCTTC. It translates to CATRGDFNEQFF. The gene calls are TRBV24-1 and TRBJ2-1; the D gene is possibly TRBD1 (5 bases). The V gene's germline CDR1 is KGHDR and CDR2 SFDVKD. The CDR3 covers 12 residues. Trimming pared 7 bases from V and 6 bases from J, leaving 9 bases between.

The chain joins TRBV5-6 to TRBJ2-7; no clear D. Germline CDR1 reads SGHDT; CDR2 reads YYEEEE. The CDR3 is made up of 15 amino acids. The V gene lost 1 base and the J gene lost 2 bases, with 13 bases spanning the gap. CDR3 DNA: TGTGCCAGCAGCTTGTACACCTCTCCACCCTACGAGCAGTACTTC. It specifies CASSLYTSPPYEQYF.

This clonotype has just a few counts. The chain recombines TRBV13 with TRBJ2-7; TRBD1 agrees at 9 bases. The CDR3 extends over 15 amino acids. The V segment lost 6 bases and the J segment 1 base; nucleotides outside the gene matches: 7. Germline lookup yields CDR1 PRHDT and CDR2 FYEKMQ (reference sequence). DNA for the CDR3: TGTGCCAGCAGTATATCCGGGACAGGGTCCTACGAGCAGTACTTC. Translation gives CASSISGTGSYEQYF.

The chain is built from TRBV9 and TRBJ2-7; TRBD1 aligns across 7 bases. The V gene's germline CDR1 is SGDLS and CDR2 YYNGEE. Unmatched junction bases numbered 13, after V lost 4 bases and J lost 3 bases. The CDR3 extends over 16 amino acids. CDR3 in DNA: TGTGCCAGCAGCCCGAGGGTATCGGGACAGCGCTACGAGCAGTACTTC. This gives the protein CASSPRVSGQRYEQYF.

The chain has TRBV29-1 and TRBJ2-5; no clear D gene. CDR3 size: 12 residues. V shed 5 bases and J shed 0 bases, with 7 bases lying between them. Germline V gene lookup returns CDR1 SQVTM and CDR2 ANQGSEA. The CDR3 DNA is TGCAGCGTTCCCAGGAACCAAGAGACCCAGTACTTC. Protein product: CSVPRNQETQYF. The variable domain in full, with the rest retrieved from reference TRBV29-1 and TRBJ2-5, is SAVISQKPSRDICQRGTSLTIQCQVDSQVTMMFWYRQQPGQSLTLIATANQGSEATYESGFVIDKFPISRPNLTFSTLTVSNMSPEDSSIYLCSVPRNQETQYFGPGTRLLVL.

The V and J genes are TRBV4-1 and TRBJ1-4; D is ambiguous. V was cut by 0 bases and J by 10 bases, with 6 bases left in between. The CDR3 covers 12 residues. Per germline, CDR1 MGHRA and CDR2 YSYEKL. The CDR3 sequence is CASSQDHGKLFF. The CDR3 nucleotides read TGCGCCAGCAGCCAAGATCATGGAAAACTGTTTTTT.